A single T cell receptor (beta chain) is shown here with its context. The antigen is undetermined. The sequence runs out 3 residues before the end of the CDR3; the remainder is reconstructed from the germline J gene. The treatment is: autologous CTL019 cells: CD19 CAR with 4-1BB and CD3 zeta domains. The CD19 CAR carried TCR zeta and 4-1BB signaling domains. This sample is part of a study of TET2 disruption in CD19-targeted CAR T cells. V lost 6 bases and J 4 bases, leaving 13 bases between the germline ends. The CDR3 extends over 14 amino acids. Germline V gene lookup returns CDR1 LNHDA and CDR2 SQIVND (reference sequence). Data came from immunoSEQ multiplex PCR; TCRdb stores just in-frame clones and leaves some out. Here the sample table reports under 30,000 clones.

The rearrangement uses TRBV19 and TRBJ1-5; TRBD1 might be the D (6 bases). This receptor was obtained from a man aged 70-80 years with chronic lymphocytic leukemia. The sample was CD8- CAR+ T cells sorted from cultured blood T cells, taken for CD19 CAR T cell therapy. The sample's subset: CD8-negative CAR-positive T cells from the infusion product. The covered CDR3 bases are TGTGCCAGTAGACCGACAGGAGGGAATCAGCCC. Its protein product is CASRPTGGNQP. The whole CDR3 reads CASRPTGGNQPQHF.